The 15 T cell receptor beta chains below were found in one sample sequenced in a study of blood T cell repertoires in COVID-19. Method: immunoSEQ multiplex PCR; TCRdb's copy keeps in-frame clones and lacks some. The profile shows approximately 300,000 clones, about nine tenths of them singletons. The sample comprised PBMCs or T cells enriched from blood (not recorded which). The source of these receptors is a man aged 55-75 years who had recovered from COVID-19.

This chain uses TRBV5-4 with TRBJ2-7, with a weak D call TRBD2 (5 bases). Germline CDR1 reads SGHNT; CDR2 reads YYREEE (reference sequence). The V end was cut by 2 bases, the J end by 0 bases, with 15 bases between. This CDR3 has 16 residues. CDR3 coding DNA: TGTGCCAGCAGCTTTGGAGGAGCGGCGAGCTCCTACGAGCAGTACTTC. It codes for CASSFGGAASSYEQYF.

The CDR3 region has the DNA TGTGCCAGCAGCGCAACCGGGACAGACCGTACCGAGCAGTACTTC. Translating gives CASSATGTDRTEQYF. V is TRBV9 and J is TRBJ2-7, with 7 nucleotides matching TRBD1. CDR3 length equals 15 residues. CDR1 is SGDLS, CDR2 YYNGEE, per germline. With 3 bases clipped from V and 6 bases from J, the junction kept 12 bases outside the gene matches.

This chain uses TRBV7-8 with TRBJ2-5, with 9 bases aligning to TRBD2. J was trimmed by 8 bases and V by 1 base; bases with no gene match: 8. The CDR3 extends over 15 amino acids. Per the germline V gene, CDR1 is SGHVS and CDR2 is FQNEAQ. The CDR3 here is CASSLESGLARTQYF. The CDR3 DNA is TGTGCCAGCAGCTTAGAGTCGGGACTAGCCCGTACCCAGTACTTC.

This clone was seen only once. Here the CDR3 DNA reads TGTGCCAGCAGCAGAGGCATCTACGAGCAGTACTTC. This sequence encodes CASSRGIYEQYF. The V and J genes are TRBV6-2 or TRBV6-3 and TRBJ2-7; D is undetermined. Germline CDR1 reads MNHEY; CDR2 reads SVGEGT. Trimming left V 6 bases short and J 3 bases short, with 9 bases between. This CDR3 is built from 12 residues.

V usage is TRBV15 and J usage is TRBJ2-5, with 7 bases fitting TRBD2. Germline-derived CDR1 and CDR2 are LNHNV and YYDKDF (reference sequence). V shed 0 bases, J shed 2 bases, and the junction held 3 bases outside the gene matches. This CDR3 has 15 amino acids. The CDR3 reads CATSRDSGRQETQYF. The CDR3 nucleotides are TGTGCCACCAGCAGAGATAGCGGGCGGCAAGAGACCCAGTACTTC. The variable domain in full, with the rest retrieved from reference TRBV15 and TRBJ2-5, is DAMVIQNPRYQVTQFGKPVTLSCSQTLNHNVMYWYQQKSSQAPKLLFHYYDKDFNNEADTPDNFQSRRPNTSFCFLDIRSPGLGDTAMYLCATSRDSGRQETQYFGPGTRLLVL.

This clone was seen just once. The CDR3 loop is CASSLGIRGEAFF. CDR3 nucleotides: TGTGCCAGCAGTTTGGGAATCAGGGGTGAAGCTTTCTTT. This chain connects TRBV28 to TRBJ1-1; tentative D call: TRBD1 (6 bases). The CDR3 length is 13 residues. V lost 3 bases, J lost 7 bases, and 12 bases lay in between. Germline V gene data show CDR1 as MDHEN and CDR2 as SYDVKM. The variable domain in full, with the rest retrieved from reference TRBV28 and TRBJ1-1, is DVKVTQSSRYLVKRTGEKVFLECVQDMDHENMFWYRQDPGLGLRLIYFSYDVKMKEKGDIPEGYSVSREKKERFSLILESASTNQTSMYLCASSLGIRGEAFFGQGTRLTVV.

This clone appeared a single time. CDR3 region: CAWSVRGSSPLHF. The CDR3 coding sequence is TGTGCCTGGAGTGTCAGGGGGAGTTCACCCCTCCACTTT. The chain employs TRBV30 and TRBJ1-6, with TRBD1 matching 7 bases. V lost 0 bases and J lost 9; bases outside the gene matches: 2. The CDR3 is 13 amino acids. Germline lookup yields CDR1 GTSNPN and CDR2 SVGIG (reference sequence).

The V call is TRBV7-2, the J call TRBJ1-1; TRBD1 is a possible D gene (6 bases). CDR3 length equals 13 residues. Trimming took 7 bases from V and 1 from J, leaving 10 bases between them. Germline V gene lookup returns CDR1 SGHTA and CDR2 FQGNSA. CDR3 in amino acids: CASTTQGNTEAFF. CDR3 DNA sequence: TGTGCCAGCACCACACAGGGGAACACTGAAGCTTTCTTT.

The rearrangement uses TRBV5-4 and TRBJ2-1; 8 bases match TRBD1. V was clipped by 4 bases and J by 1 base; unmatched bases: 7. Germline CDR1 and CDR2: SGHNT and YYREEE (reference sequence). This CDR3 is 16 amino acids long. The CDR3 spells CASSTRTGRSYNEQFF. CDR3 DNA: TGTGCCAGCAGCACCCGGACAGGGCGATCCTACAATGAGCAGTTCTTC.

The genes are TRBV28 and TRBJ2-5; 10 nucleotides align to TRBD1. The CDR3 length is 15 residues. The V segment lost 4 bases and the J segment 5 bases; nucleotides outside the gene matches: 7. Germline values: CDR1 MDHEN, CDR2 SYDVKM. The CDR3 sequence is CASSSRQGAAETQYF. The CDR3, as DNA: TGTGCCAGCAGTTCGCGACAGGGGGCGGCGGAGACCCAGTACTTC.

The V and J genes are TRBV5-8 and TRBJ1-6, with D possibly TRBD1 on 5 matching bases. Germline-derived CDR1 and CDR2 are SGHTS and YDEGEE. CDR3 length: 14 residues. The V end was cut by 3 bases, the J end by 9 bases, with 13 bases between. The CDR3 loop reads CASSWGGKGSPLHF. CDR3 DNA sequence: TGTGCCAGCAGCTGGGGGGGGAAGGGTTCACCCCTCCACTTT.

This clone was observed a single time. The chain combines TRBV19 with TRBJ1-5, with TRBD1 matching over 11 bases. Germline-derived CDR1 and CDR2 are LNHDA and SQIVND (reference sequence). Trimming took 5 bases from V and 2 from J; bases not matched to a gene: 14. The CDR3 has 19 residues. In nucleotides, the CDR3 is TGTGCCAGTAGTTTTGGTGGACAGGGGGCATATTATGGCAATCAGCCCCAGCATTTT. Protein sequence: CASSFGGQGAYYGNQPQHF.

The rearrangement joins TRBV5-1 to TRBJ2-3; TRBD1 matches at 12 bases. This CDR3 comprises 18 residues. In germline, CDR1 is SGHRS, CDR2 YFSETQ. The ends lost 1 base at V and 5 bases at J; junction bases unmatched: 11. The CDR3 coding sequence is TGCGCCAGCAGCTTGTTTCCGACGGGACAGGGGGCGGGAGATACGCAGTATTTT. Its protein is CASSLFPTGQGAGDTQYF.

This chain joins TRBV29-1 and TRBJ1-1; D is ambiguous. The CDR3 is made up of 13 amino acids. CDR1 is SQVTM, CDR2 ANQGSEA, per germline. V lost 5 bases, J lost 2 bases, and 12 bases lay in between. CDR3 sequence: CSVKSTFNTEAFF. CDR3 nucleotide sequence: TGCAGCGTTAAATCGACATTTAACACTGAAGCTTTCTTT.

The J gene is TRBJ2-2, the V gene TRBV19, with TRBD2 matching over 10 bases. Germline trimming cut 1 base from V and 6 bases from J; bases unmatched to any gene: 5. This CDR3 region has 16 residues. Per germline, CDR1 LNHDA and CDR2 SQIVND (reference sequence). CDR3 in DNA: TGTGCCAGTAGTATAGCAAAAGCGGGAGGGCCCGGGGAGCTGTTTTTT. Translating gives CASSIAKAGGPGELFF.